This TCR beta chain was captured by sequencing in a study of blood T cell repertoires in COVID-19. Turning to the study itself: Both acute and convalescent COVID-19 samples were obtained from the United States, Italy and Spain. From T cells, B-cell-depleted T cells, or PBMCs came the material, which was cDNA or gDNA.

CDR3 size: 11 residues. Germline CDR1 LNHDA, CDR2 SQIVND (reference sequence). The germline V and J ends were trimmed by 7 bases and 11 bases, with 11 bases remaining between them. Sequencing was performed with immunoSEQ multiplex PCR; in TCRdb, only in-frame clones are kept and a portion is missing. The sample has 43,000 or so clones, around 79% seen once. This chain joins TRBV19 and TRBJ1-4; D ambiguous. Sequenced input: peripheral blood. This TCR came from a woman aged 55-70 years with acute or convalescent COVID-19. As DNA, the CDR3 is TGTGCCAGTACCGCAGAGGCCAAACTGTTTTTT. Translating gives CASTAEAKLFF.